This entry lists 17 T cell receptor beta chains sequenced from one sample in a study of response to subunit inactivated influenza vaccine. TCRdb recomputed calls from the RT-PCR reads with MiXCR, one row per CDR3 protein. Of more than 400,000 distinct CDR3 sequences listed, about 7.2% are singletons. Specimen: PBMCs from blood, collected 23 months after vaccination. These TCRs come from a man aged 50-75 years who received an inactivated influenza vaccine.

This chain links TRBV12-3 or TRBV12-4 with TRBJ2-3, with D perhaps given as TRBD1 or TRBD2 (6 bases each). V lost 9 bases to trimming and J lost 4 bases, with 20 bases between them. The CDR3 spans 15 residues. As DNA, the CDR3 is TGTGCCAGTCGGAAGGGGGGCACCAACGCAGATACGCAGTATTTT. Its translation: CASRKGGTNADTQYF.

This clonotype came up many times. The gene calls are TRBV6-5 and TRBJ1-1; 7 bases are a match to TRBD1. There are 12 residues in the CDR3. Germline CDR1 and CDR2: MNHEY and SVGAGI. V shed 6 bases and J 9 bases; nucleotides not matched to a gene: 7. The CDR3 is CASRSTGMKAFF. The CDR3 DNA sequence: TGTGCCAGCAGATCGACAGGGATGAAAGCTTTCTTT.

V usage is TRBV6-2 or TRBV6-3 and J usage is TRBJ2-1; D possibly uses TRBD1 or TRBD2 (5 bases each). V lost 5 bases and J lost 6, with 14 bases in between. The CDR3 sequence is 14 residues long. Germline CDR1 reads MNHEY; CDR2 reads SVGEGT. Here the CDR3 DNA reads TGTGCCAGCAGTGACAACGGGGCCTCCAATGAGCAGTTCTTC. Encoded protein: CASSDNGASNEQFF.

This clonotype was observed at least ten times. The J gene is TRBJ2-7, the V gene TRBV20-1; 8 bases match TRBD2. The ends lost 3 bases at V and 1 base at J; junction bases unmatched: 5. In germline, CDR1 is DFQATT, CDR2 SNEGSKA (reference sequence). The CDR3 covers 14 residues. The chain's CDR3 is CSASTGGPSYEQYF. The CDR3 DNA reads TGCAGTGCTAGTACGGGGGGGCCTTCCTACGAGCAGTACTTC.

The V and J genes are TRBV20-1 and TRBJ2-7; tentatively, D is TRBD1 (5 bases). The CDR3 runs 12 residues. V was clipped by 4 bases and J by 3 bases, with 10 bases between them. Germline loops: CDR1 DFQATT, CDR2 SNEGSKA (reference sequence). CDR3 bases: TGCAGTGCTACCGGACATGGCTACGAGCAGTACTTC. Protein: CSATGHGYEQYF.

This clonotype was counted ten times or more. The chain joins TRBV5-1 to TRBJ2-1; TRBD2 agrees at 8 bases. The CDR3 is 17 residues long. In germline, CDR1 is SGHRS, CDR2 YFSETQ. The V and J ends lost 5 bases and 3 bases, in that order; junction bases with no gene match: 13. The CDR3 coding sequence is TGCGCCAGCAGACTCGCCGGGACTAGGCGAATCTACAATGAGCAGTTCTTC. Protein product: CASRLAGTRRIYNEQFF.

The table lists this clonotype with many counts. The chain couples TRBV29-1 to TRBJ2-5; 8 bases are a match to TRBD1. Per germline, CDR1 SQVTM and CDR2 ANQGSEA. Germline trimming cut 3 bases from V and 5 bases from J; bases unmatched to any gene: 8. The CDR3 has 14 amino acids. The CDR3 DNA is TGCAGCGTTGAGGAAACAGGGGGGTGGGAGACCCAGTACTTC. Its protein product is CSVEETGGWETQYF.

The rearrangement uses TRBV21-1 and TRBJ2-3; no check of the table's D call, TRBD2, against the DNA was made. TRBV21-1 is reported as a pseudogene. The CDR3 is 16 amino acids. CDR3 nucleotides: TGTGCCAGCAGCAAACCGACTAGCGGGAGAACAGATACGCAGTATTTT. It is translated as CASSKPTSGRTDTQYF.

This clonotype occurred a few times. The rearrangement links TRBV7-9 to TRBJ2-2; 7 nucleotides match TRBD2. This CDR3 region has 17 residues. With 4 bases clipped from V and 0 bases from J, the junction kept 8 bases outside the gene matches. Looked up from germline, CDR1 is SEHNR and CDR2 is FQNEAQ (reference sequence). The CDR3 reads CASSSLAGRPNTGELFF. CDR3 coding DNA: TGTGCCAGCAGCTCCTTAGCGGGCCGTCCGAACACCGGGGAGCTGTTTTTT. Combining the CDR3 with reference TRBV7-9 and TRBJ2-2 gives the whole variable domain DTGVSQNPRHKITKRGQNVTFRCDPISEHNRLYWYRQTLGQGPEFLTYFQNEAQLEKSRLLSDRFSAERPKGSFSTLEIQRTEQGDSAMYLCASSSLAGRPNTGELFFGEGSRLTVL.

The chain is built from TRBV25-1 and TRBJ2-7; the match to TRBD2 covers 7 bases. This CDR3 has 11 residues. Germline trimming cut 8 bases from V and 6 bases from J; bases unmatched to any gene: 4. Germline V CDR1 and CDR2: MGHDK, SYGVNS. CDR3 amino acids: CASGLVFEQYF. In DNA form, the CDR3 reads TGTGCCAGCGGACTAGTGTTCGAGCAGTACTTC.

This clonotype was seen only a few times. The chain combines TRBV7-9 with TRBJ1-1; TRBD1 is a possible D gene (6 bases). CDR1 SEHNR and CDR2 FQNEAQ come from the germline V gene (reference sequence). Trimming cost V 5 bases and J 1 base, with 11 bases left between them. The CDR3 loop spans 14 amino acids. Here the CDR3 reads CASSLEGGNTEAFF. CDR3 nucleotide sequence: TGTGCCAGCAGCCTGGAGGGGGGGAACACTGAAGCTTTCTTT.

This clonotype showed up just a few times. This sequence joins TRBV6-2 or TRBV6-3 and TRBJ2-6; D gene unclear. The CDR3 runs 13 residues. Germline-derived CDR1 and CDR2 are MNHEY and SVGEGT. V lost 6 bases, J lost 2 bases, and 5 bases lay in between. The CDR3 loop is CASRGPGANVLTF. CDR3 bases: TGTGCCAGCAGGGGTCCTGGGGCCAACGTCCTGACTTTC.

The sample holds a few counts of this clonotype. This chain uses TRBV7-9 with TRBJ2-4, with TRBD2 matching 9 bases. The V segment lost 5 bases and the J segment 0 bases; nucleotides outside the gene matches: 5. CDR1 and CDR2 from the germline V gene are SEHNR and FQNEAQ (reference sequence). There are 16 residues in the CDR3. CDR3 region: CASSPLAGLAKNIQYF. The CDR3 nucleotides are TGTGCCAGCAGCCCGCTAGCGGGGCTAGCCAAAAACATTCAGTACTTC.

The chain has TRBV4-1 and TRBJ1-4; D remains unclear. The CDR3 has 14 amino acids. Germline CDR1 MGHRA, CDR2 YSYEKL. V shed 4 bases and J shed 6 bases, with 12 bases lying between them. The chain's CDR3 is CASSPARRDEKLFF. In DNA, the CDR3 is TGCGCCAGCAGCCCCGCCAGGAGGGATGAAAAACTGTTTTTT.

This clonotype occurred a few times. This chain links TRBV29-1 with TRBJ1-5; D is ambiguous. Trimming took off 4 bases at V and 2 bases at J, with 9 bases between the two ends. Germline V lookup: CDR1 SQVTM, CDR2 ANQGSEA. This CDR3 has 13 residues. The CDR3 loop is CSVVVEGNQPQHF. The CDR3 DNA is TGCAGCGTTGTGGTGGAGGGCAATCAGCCCCAGCATTTT.

This clonotype came up a few times. This chain joins TRBV7-9 and TRBJ1-1; weak D call: TRBD1 (5 bases). V lost 1 base and J lost 0, with 12 bases in between. CDR1 and CDR2 (germline): SEHNR, FQNEAQ (reference sequence). This CDR3 has 16 amino acids. The CDR3 nucleotides read TGTGCCAGCAGCTTAGGGAGGGGCTCCATGAACACTGAAGCTTTCTTT. It yields the protein CASSLGRGSMNTEAFF.

This rearrangement joins TRBV10-3 to TRBJ2-7; the match to TRBD2 covers 7 bases. There are 15 residues in the CDR3. CDR1 is ENHRY, CDR2 SYGVKD, per germline. With 3 bases clipped from V and 0 bases from J, the junction kept 5 bases outside the gene matches. CDR3 in DNA: TGTGCCATCAGTGATTGGGGGGGAAGCTCCTACGAGCAGTACTTC. Protein: CAISDWGGSSYEQYF.